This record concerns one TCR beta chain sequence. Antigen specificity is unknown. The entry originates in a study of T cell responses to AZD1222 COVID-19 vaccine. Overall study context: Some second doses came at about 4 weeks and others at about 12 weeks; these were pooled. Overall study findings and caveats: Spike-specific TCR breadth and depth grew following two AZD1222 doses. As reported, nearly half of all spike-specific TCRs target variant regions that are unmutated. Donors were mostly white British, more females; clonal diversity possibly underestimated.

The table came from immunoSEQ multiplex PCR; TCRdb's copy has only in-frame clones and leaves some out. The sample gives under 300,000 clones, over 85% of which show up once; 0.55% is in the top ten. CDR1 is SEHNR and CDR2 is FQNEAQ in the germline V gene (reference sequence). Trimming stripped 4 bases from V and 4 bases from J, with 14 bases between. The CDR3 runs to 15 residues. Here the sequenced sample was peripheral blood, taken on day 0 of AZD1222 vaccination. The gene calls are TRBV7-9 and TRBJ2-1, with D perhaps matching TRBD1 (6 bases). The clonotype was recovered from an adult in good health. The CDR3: CASSSWDKEYNEQFF. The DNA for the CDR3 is TGTGCCAGCAGCTCATGGGACAAGGAATACAATGAGCAGTTCTTC.